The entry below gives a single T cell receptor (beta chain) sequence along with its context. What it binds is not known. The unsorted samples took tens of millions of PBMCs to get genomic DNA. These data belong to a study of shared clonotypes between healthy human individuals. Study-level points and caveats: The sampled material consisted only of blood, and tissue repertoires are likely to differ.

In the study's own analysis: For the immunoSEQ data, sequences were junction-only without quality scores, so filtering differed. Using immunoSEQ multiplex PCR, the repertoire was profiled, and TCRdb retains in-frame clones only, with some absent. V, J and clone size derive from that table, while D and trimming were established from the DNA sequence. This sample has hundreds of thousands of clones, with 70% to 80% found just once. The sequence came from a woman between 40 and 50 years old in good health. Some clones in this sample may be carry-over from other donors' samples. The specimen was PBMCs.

The CDR3 DNA reads TGCGCCAGCAGCCAGAGCGGGAGCTTGGGGAGCGCAGATACGCAGTATTTT. Translation: CASSQSGSLGSADTQYF. The chain joins TRBV5-1 to TRBJ2-3, with 8 positions matching TRBD2. Germline V gene data show CDR1 as SGHRS and CDR2 as YFSETQ. The junction had 14 bases not matched to a gene; V was cut back by 4 bases and J by 4 bases. The CDR3 length is 17 residues.